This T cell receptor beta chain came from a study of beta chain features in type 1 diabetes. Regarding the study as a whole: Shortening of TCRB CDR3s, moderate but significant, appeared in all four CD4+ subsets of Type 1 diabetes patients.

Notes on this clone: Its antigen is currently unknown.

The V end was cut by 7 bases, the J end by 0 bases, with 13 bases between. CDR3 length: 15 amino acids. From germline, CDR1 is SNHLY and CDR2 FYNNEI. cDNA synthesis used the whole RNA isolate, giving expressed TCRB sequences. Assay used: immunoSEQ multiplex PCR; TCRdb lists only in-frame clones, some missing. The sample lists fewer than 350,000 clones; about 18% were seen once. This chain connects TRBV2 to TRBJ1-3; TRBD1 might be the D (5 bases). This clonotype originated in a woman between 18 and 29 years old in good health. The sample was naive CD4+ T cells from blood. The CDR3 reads CASTSDSYSGNTIYF. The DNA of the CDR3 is TGTGCCAGCACTTCTGACAGCTACTCTGGAAACACCATATATTTT. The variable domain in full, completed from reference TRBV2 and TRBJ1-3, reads EPEVTQTPSHQVTQMGQEVILRCVPISNHLYFYWYRQILGQKVEFLVSFYNNEISEKSEIFDDQFSVERPDGSNFTLKIRSTKLEDSAMYFCASTSDSYSGNTIYFGEGSWLTVV.